Listed below are T cell receptor beta chains from one sample, sequenced in a study of T-cell reconstitution after alpha-beta-depleted transplantation in children. TCRdb redid the calling of the PCR reads with MiXCR, one entry per CDR3 protein. The table shows about 250,000 distinct CDR3 sequences, with approximately 24% occurring only once. The sample consisted of PBMCs, mostly from graft donor cells, taken 360 days after TCRalphabeta/CD19-depleted stem cell transplant. The receptors derive from a female patient aged 2 to 10 who had a stem cell transplant for congenital amegakaryocytic thrombocytopenia, so the T cells may come from the graft donor. Both conserved end residues are part of each CDR3. A D gene is named only where the DNA matches it firmly. Some rows have no size entry. The others give once, few or many, or a class for an expanded clone.

>TRBJ2-3|NA|TRBV12-3/TRBV12-4|TRBD2
CASSFWLAGITDTQYF
TGTGCCAGCAGTTTTTGGCTAGCGGGGATCACAGATACGCAGTATTTT
>TRBJ2-1|few|TRBV5-1|TRBD2
CASSLDGLAGGNGEQFF
TGCGCCAGCAGCTTGGATGGACTAGCGGGAGGAAATGGTGAGCAGTTCTTC
>TRBJ2-5|few|TRBV28|TRBD2
CASSSLWGLAGQETQYF
TGTGCCAGCAGTTCTTTATGGGGACTAGCGGGGCAAGAGACCCAGTACTTC
>TRBJ2-3|NA|TRBV10-3|NA
CAISGEGTDTQYF
TGTGCCATCAGTGGTGAGGGGACAGATACGCAGTATTTT
>TRBJ1-2|NA|TRBV28|NA
CASSLLESGRGYGYTF
TGTGCCAGCAGTTTATTAGAGAGCGGCAGGGGCTATGGCTACACCTTC
>TRBJ1-4|NA|TRBV4-3|NA
CASSQGHAGRGEKLFF
TGCGCCAGCAGCCAGGGCCATGCAGGGAGGGGTGAAAAACTGTTTTTT
>TRBJ2-2|NA|TRBV6-2/TRBV6-3|TRBD1
CASSYSGRGITYGELFF
TGTGCCAGCAGTTACTCGGGCAGGGGGATAACCTACGGGGAGCTGTTTTTT
>TRBJ2-1|NA|TRBV7-9|TRBD2
CASNFAGTRGSEQFF
TGTGCCAGCAACTTCGCCGGGACTAGGGGGAGTGAGCAGTTCTTC
>TRBJ1-3|few|TRBV28|NA
CASSPHRDGSGNTIYF
TGTGCCAGCAGTCCACACCGGGACGGCTCTGGAAACACCATATATTTT
>TRBJ2-7|NA|TRBV5-1|NA
CASSLSVRSYEQYF
TGCGCCAGCAGCTTGTCGGTCAGGTCCTACGAGCAGTACTTC
>TRBJ2-3|few|TRBV10-2|NA
CASSVYSQDTQYF
TGCGCCAGCAGTGTGTATAGCCAAGATACGCAGTATTTT
>TRBJ2-1|NA|TRBV7-9|TRBD2
CASSLLAGAGDNEQFF
TGTGCCAGCAGCCTACTAGCGGGAGCGGGGGACAATGAGCAGTTCTTC
>TRBJ2-7|many|TRBV9|NA
CASSATTFPHEQYF
TGTGCCAGCAGCGCTACCACTTTCCCCCACGAGCAGTACTTC
>TRBJ2-3|many|TRBV20-1|TRBD2
CSAAGASTDTQYF
TGCAGTGCTGCGGGAGCTAGCACAGATACGCAGTATTTT
>TRBJ1-4|few|TRBV9|NA
CASSAAGRREKLFF
TGTGCCAGCAGCGCCGCCGGACGGCGTGAAAAACTGTTTTTT
>TRBJ2-7|few|TRBV27|NA
CASRTQGSSYEQYF
TGTGCCAGCAGGACACAGGGAAGCTCCTACGAGCAGTACTTC
>TRBJ2-7|NA|TRBV12-3/TRBV12-4|NA
CASSLATISYEQYF
TGTGCCAGCAGTTTAGCAACCATCTCCTACGAGCAGTACTTC
>TRBJ2-1|NA|TRBV20-1|NA
CSARVVGVYNEQFF
TGCAGTGCTAGAGTTGTGGGGGTCTACAATGAGCAGTTCTTC
>TRBJ1-2|NA|TRBV6-5|NA
CASSSGYTYYGYTF
TGTGCCAGCAGTTCAGGGTACACCTACTATGGCTACACCTTC
>TRBJ2-5|NA|TRBV9|NA
CASSVATLEETQYF
TGTGCCAGCAGCGTAGCGACGCTTGAAGAGACCCAGTACTTC